This T cell receptor (beta chain) came from a study of T cell changes during pregnancy in multiple sclerosis. V was trimmed by 0 bases and J by 1 base, leaving 5 bases between them. This CDR3 spans 14 amino acids. CDR1 and CDR2 from the germline V gene are SGHTS and YDEGEE. TCRdb's copy holds only in-frame clones and misses some; the assay was immunoSEQ multiplex PCR. The sample contains around 29,000 clones, 90% to 95% of which appear only once. The TCR was taken from a female donor with multiple sclerosis, enrolled in a pregnancy study. The rearrangement joins TRBV5-8 to TRBJ2-1; no definite D call. The sequences come from CD4+ T cells from peripheral blood mononuclear cells, collected in the first trimester of pregnancy. CDR3 in amino acids: CASSLGGSYNEQFF. In nucleotides, the CDR3 is TGTGCCAGCAGCTTGGGAGGATCCTACAATGAGCAGTTCTTC.